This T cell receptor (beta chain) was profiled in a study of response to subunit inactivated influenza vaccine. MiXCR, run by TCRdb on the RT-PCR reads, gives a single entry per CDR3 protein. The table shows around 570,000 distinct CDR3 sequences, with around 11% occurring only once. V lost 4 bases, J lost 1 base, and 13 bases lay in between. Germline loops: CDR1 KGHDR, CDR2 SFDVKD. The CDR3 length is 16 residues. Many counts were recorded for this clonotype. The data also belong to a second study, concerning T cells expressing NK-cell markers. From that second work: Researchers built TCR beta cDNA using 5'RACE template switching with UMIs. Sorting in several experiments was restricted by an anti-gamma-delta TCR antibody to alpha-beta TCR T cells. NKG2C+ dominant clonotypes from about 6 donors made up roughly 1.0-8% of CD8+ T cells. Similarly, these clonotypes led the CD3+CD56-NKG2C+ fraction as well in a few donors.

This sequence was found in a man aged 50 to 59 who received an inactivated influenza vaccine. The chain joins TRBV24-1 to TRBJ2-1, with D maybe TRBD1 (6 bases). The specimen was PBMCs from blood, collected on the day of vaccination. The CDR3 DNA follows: TGTGCCACCAGTGACCCGACAGGCCCTTCCTACAATGAGCAGTTCTTC. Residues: CATSDPTGPSYNEQFF.